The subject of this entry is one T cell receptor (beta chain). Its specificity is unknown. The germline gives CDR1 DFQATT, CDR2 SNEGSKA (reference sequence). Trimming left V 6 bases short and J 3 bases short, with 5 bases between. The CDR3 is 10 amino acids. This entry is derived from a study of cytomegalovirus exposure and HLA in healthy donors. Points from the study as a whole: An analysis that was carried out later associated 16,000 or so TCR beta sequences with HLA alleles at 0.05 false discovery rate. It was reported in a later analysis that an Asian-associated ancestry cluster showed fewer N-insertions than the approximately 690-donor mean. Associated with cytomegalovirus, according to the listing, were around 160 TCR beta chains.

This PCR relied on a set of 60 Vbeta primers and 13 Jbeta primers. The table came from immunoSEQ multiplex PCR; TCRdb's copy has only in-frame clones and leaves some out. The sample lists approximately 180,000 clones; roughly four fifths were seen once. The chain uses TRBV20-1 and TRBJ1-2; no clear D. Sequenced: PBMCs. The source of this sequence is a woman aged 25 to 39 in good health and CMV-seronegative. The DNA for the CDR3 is TGCAGTGCCACAGACTATGGCTACACCTTC. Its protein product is CSATDYGYTF.